This T cell receptor (beta chain) appears in the sequencing data of a study of pediatric ulcerative colitis. Clones were read by immunoSEQ multiplex PCR, and TCRdb kept only the in-frame ones, dropping some. Of about 60,000 clones in the sample, about nine tenths were seen once. Notes on this clone: An end of the junction does not agree with germline; a read error may underlie this.

Specimen: blood. The receptor was isolated from a boy aged 10-17 years who was a control in a study of pediatric ulcerative colitis.

Here the CDR3 reads CAGSLQGTDTQYF. The CDR3 DNA is TGTGCCGGCAGCTTACAGGGTACAGATACGCAGTATTTT. This chain connects TRBV7-3 to TRBJ2-3; D is possibly TRBD1 (6 bases). This CDR3 has 13 residues. Per germline, CDR1 SGHTA and CDR2 FQGTGA.